The 28 T cell receptor beta chains presented below share a single source sample, sequenced in a study of T cell responses to AZD1222 COVID-19 vaccine. Libraries were prepared by immunoSEQ multiplex PCR; TCRdb keeps only in-frame clonotypes and omits some of them. The sample records 100,000 to 140,000 clones, around 92% being singletons. The sample consisted of peripheral blood, taken 28 days after the second AZD1222 dose. The source is an adult who received the AZD1222 COVID-19 vaccine.

This chain uses TRBV6-5 with TRBJ1-1; possible D gene TRBD1, 6 bases. The CDR3 contains 14 residues. Trimming took 8 bases from V and 0 from J, leaving 13 bases between them. Germline V gene lookup returns CDR1 MNHEY and CDR2 SVGAGI. The CDR3 region has the DNA TGTGCCAGCGGGGGGCGGCAGCTGAACACTGAAGCTTTCTTT. This sequence encodes CASGGRQLNTEAFF.

This clone came up a few times. This chain joins TRBV4-1 and TRBJ2-7; 8 bases align to TRBD2. The CDR3 totals 15 residues. Germline assignment: CDR1 MGHRA and CDR2 YSYEKL. V dropped 0 bases and J dropped 3; count of bases not matched to a gene: 4. The CDR3 DNA follows: TGCGCCAGCAGCCAAGAGTCTAGCGGGCTCTACGAGCAGTACTTC. Protein: CASSQESSGLYEQYF.

V is TRBV5-4 and J is TRBJ1-6; 9 bases are shared with TRBD1. With V trimmed by 4 bases and J by 9 bases, 8 bases remained unmatched. CDR1 and CDR2 (germline): SGHNT, YYREEE (reference sequence). CDR3 size: 15 residues. The CDR3 DNA is TGTGCCAGCAGCGCTGGACAGGGGTTGAGTTCACCCCTCCACTTT. Its protein is CASSAGQGLSSPLHF.

The J gene is TRBJ1-2, the V gene TRBV19; D is unresolved. The CDR3 consists of 14 residues. CDR1 and CDR2 (germline): LNHDA, SQIVND (reference sequence). V was pared by 5 bases and J by 4 bases, with 14 bases between. The CDR3 sequence: CASSRETSSYGYTF. Written as DNA, the CDR3 is TGTGCCAGTAGTCGCGAGACCAGCTCCTATGGCTACACCTTC.

This chain links TRBV30 with TRBJ2-5, with a possible D match to TRBD1 (5 bases). Trimming left V 0 bases short and J 0 bases short, with 11 bases between. This CDR3 contains 15 residues. Germline loops: CDR1 GTSNPN, CDR2 SVGIG (reference sequence). CDR3 DNA sequence: TGTGCCTGGAGTGTCAGGACACATAACCAAGAGACCCAGTACTTC. Translation: CAWSVRTHNQETQYF.

The CDR3 sequence: CASRSTGDQPQHF. The DNA of the CDR3 is TGTGCCAGCAGGTCGACAGGGGATCAGCCCCAGCATTTT. V gene TRBV6-5 combines with J gene TRBJ1-5, with TRBD1 matching over 8 bases. This CDR3 region has 13 residues. From germline, CDR1 is MNHEY and CDR2 SVGAGI. V gave up 6 bases and J gave up 5 bases; unmatched junction bases: 3.

The V and J genes are TRBV6-5 and TRBJ1-1; possibly TRBD1 for D (5 bases). Trimming cost V 5 bases and J 0 bases, with 10 bases left between them. The CDR3 contains 14 residues. Germline assignment: CDR1 MNHEY and CDR2 SVGAGI. CDR3: CASSQDTLNTEAFF. CDR3 bases: TGTGCCAGCAGTCAGGACACTCTGAACACTGAAGCTTTCTTT.

This chain links TRBV5-4 with TRBJ2-1; TRBD2 matches 8 bases. The CDR3 is 15 amino acids. Germline V gene sequence: CDR1 SGHNT, CDR2 YYREEE (reference sequence). V was clipped by 0 bases and J by 7 bases; unmatched bases: 6. This CDR3 is CASSLAGGPRNEQFF. The CDR3 region has the DNA TGTGCCAGCAGCTTGGCGGGGGGGCCGAGAAATGAGCAGTTCTTC.

This clone was recorded once. The rearrangement links TRBV4-1 to TRBJ1-2; 7 bases align to TRBD1. CDR1 is MGHRA, CDR2 YSYEKL, per germline. This CDR3 comprises 13 residues. The ends lost 4 bases at V and 4 bases at J; junction bases unmatched: 3. The CDR3 spells CASSPRDSYGYTF. For the CDR3, the DNA is TGCGCCAGCAGCCCAAGGGACAGCTATGGCTACACCTTC.

This chain uses TRBV2 with TRBJ2-6; 10 nucleotides agree with TRBD1. V lost 6 bases to trimming and J lost 1 base; unmatched junction nucleotides: 3. CDR1 and CDR2 (germline): SNHLY, FYNNEI. The CDR3 contains 16 residues. The CDR3 DNA is TGTGCCAGCAGGAGACAGGGGGCTTCTGGGGCCAACGTCCTGACTTTC. Its protein product is CASRRQGASGANVLTF.

The V call is TRBV19, the J call TRBJ2-7; possible D gene TRBD2, 6 bases. The CDR3 length is 13 residues. V was pared by 5 bases and J by 9 bases, with 17 bases between. Germline V gene lookup returns CDR1 LNHDA and CDR2 SQIVND (reference sequence). The CDR3 DNA reads TGTGCCAGTAGTTCCGGGACTGAGAAGGGGCAGTACTTC. It yields the protein CASSSGTEKGQYF.

The rearrangement links TRBV2 to TRBJ2-1, with 11 bases fitting TRBD2. From germline, CDR1 is SNHLY and CDR2 FYNNEI. The CDR3 runs to 15 residues. Trimming at V came to 6 bases and at J to 10 bases, leaving 11 bases not matched to a gene. CDR3 in amino acids: CASRTSGMTLREQFF. In DNA form, the CDR3 reads TGTGCCAGCAGGACTAGCGGGATGACCCTCCGGGAGCAGTTCTTC.

This chain connects TRBV5-1 to TRBJ1-6, with 8 bases that match TRBD1. V shed 0 bases and J 10 bases; nucleotides not matched to a gene: 9. The CDR3 is 16 amino acids. The germline CDR1 and CDR2 sequences are SGHRS and YFSETQ. The DNA of the CDR3 is TGCGCCAGCAGCTTGGGGATTGGACAGGGTCGCTCACCCCTCCACTTT. It codes for CASSLGIGQGRSPLHF.

The J gene is TRBJ2-2, the V gene TRBV5-1; D not certain. The V gene lost 0 bases and the J gene lost 4 bases, with 10 bases spanning the gap. The CDR3 covers 15 residues. Germline V lookup: CDR1 SGHRS, CDR2 YFSETQ. CDR3 DNA: TGCGCCAGCAGCTTGGGGGCTAGTTCCACCGGGGAGCTGTTTTTT. Translating gives CASSLGASSTGELFF.

V usage is TRBV27 and J usage is TRBJ2-1; TRBD1 aligns across 7 bases. Germline CDR1 reads MNHEY; CDR2 reads SMNVEV (reference sequence). The trim removed 5 bases at V and 7 bases at J, leaving 8 bases unmatched. The length of the CDR3 is 14 residues. Written as DNA, the CDR3 is TGTGCCAGCAGTCACGACAGGGTAGGGAATGAGCAGTTCTTC. It translates to CASSHDRVGNEQFF.

The chain couples TRBV6-5 to TRBJ1-5; D is perhaps TRBD1 (6 bases). Looked up from germline, CDR1 is MNHEY and CDR2 is SVGAGI. This CDR3 has 13 amino acids. V dropped 3 bases and J dropped 14 bases, with 17 bases sitting between them. The DNA for the CDR3 is TGTGCCAGCAGTTATTCCCTCACAGGGTACGAGCATTTT. This encodes CASSYSLTGYEHF.

This chain links TRBV7-2 with TRBJ2-7; D remains ambiguous. Germline V gene lookup returns CDR1 SGHTA and CDR2 FQGNSA. V lost 3 bases and J 2 bases, leaving 14 bases between the germline ends. There are 15 residues in the CDR3. The CDR3, as DNA: TGTGCCAGCAGCTTTTCACCGGCAGGACCCTACGAGCAGTACTTC. Amino acid sequence: CASSFSPAGPYEQYF.

The V and J genes are TRBV6-5 and TRBJ1-2, with D possibly being TRBD1 (5 bases). V was trimmed by 6 bases and J by 2 bases, leaving 13 bases between them. Germline V gene data show CDR1 as MNHEY and CDR2 as SVGAGI. CDR3 length: 14 amino acids. CDR3 sequence reads: CASSRDPKNYGYTF. The CDR3 DNA follows: TGTGCCAGCAGCCGGGACCCTAAGAACTATGGCTACACCTTC.

The chain links TRBV29-1 to TRBJ2-7, with TRBD1 matching 8 bases. Trimming cost V 6 bases and J 2 bases; bases outside gene matches: 3. Germline-derived CDR1 and CDR2 are SQVTM and ANQGSEA. This CDR3 spans 12 amino acids. The CDR3 DNA follows: TGCAGCGTCCGACAGGGGCCCTACGAGCAGTACTTC. Translation: CSVRQGPYEQYF.

This clone came up a few times. V is TRBV28 and J is TRBJ1-2; TRBD1 agrees at 8 bases. V was clipped by 5 bases and J by 5 bases; unmatched bases: 13. This CDR3 comprises 16 residues. Germline V lookup: CDR1 MDHEN, CDR2 SYDVKM. The CDR3 sequence: CASSTQRTGSLYGYTF. The CDR3 DNA sequence: TGTGCCAGCAGTACCCAAAGGACAGGGTCATTGTATGGCTACACCTTC.

This chain joins TRBV3-1 (or the pseudogene TRBV3-2) and TRBJ2-1; no clear D gene. The CDR3 sequence is 15 residues long. The germline V gene encodes CDR1 LGHDT and CDR2 YNNKEL (reference sequence). V was trimmed by 4 bases and J by 0 bases, leaving 10 bases between them. The CDR3 reads CASSPRGSSYNEQFF. The CDR3 nucleotides are TGTGCCAGCAGCCCCCGTGGGTCCTCCTACAATGAGCAGTTCTTC.

V and J are TRBV14 and TRBJ2-5; 10 bases map to TRBD2. The CDR3 is 15 amino acids. Germline CDR1 is SGHDN and CDR2 is FVKESK. V lost 5 bases and J lost 2; bases outside the gene matches: 5. In DNA, the CDR3 is TGTGCCAGCAGCAATAGCGGGGGGCCTCAAGAGACCCAGTACTTC. As protein: CASSNSGGPQETQYF.

This chain connects TRBV19 to TRBJ1-2, with TRBD1 as a possible D gene (6 bases). Germline V gene data show CDR1 as LNHDA and CDR2 as SQIVND (reference sequence). CDR3 length: 15 amino acids. V was trimmed by 5 bases and J by 1 base, leaving 14 bases between them. CDR3 sequence: CASSFRDTHNYGYTF. Here the CDR3 DNA reads TGTGCCAGTAGTTTCCGGGACACTCATAACTATGGCTACACCTTC.

The rearrangement uses TRBV7-8 and TRBJ1-1, with D uncertain. V dropped 7 bases and J dropped 1 base, with 10 bases sitting between them. Germline CDR1 and CDR2: SGHVS and FQNEAQ. The CDR3 has 13 amino acids. CDR3 protein: CASTWGANTEAFF. Written as DNA, the CDR3 is TGTGCCAGCACCTGGGGAGCGAACACTGAAGCTTTCTTT.

V usage is TRBV15 and J usage is TRBJ1-4, with 7 bases fitting TRBD1. Trimming removed 0 bases from V and 5 bases from J; junction bases left unmatched: 6. The length of the CDR3 is 16 residues. Germline V gives CDR1 LNHNV, CDR2 YYDKDF (reference sequence). The CDR3 is CATSRERGQRNEKLFF. The DNA of the CDR3 is TGTGCCACCAGCAGAGAAAGGGGACAGAGAAATGAAAAACTGTTTTTT.

The gene calls are TRBV25-1 and TRBJ1-1; maybe TRBD1 (5 bases). Germline V gene data show CDR1 as MGHDK and CDR2 as SYGVNS. The CDR3 length is 15 residues. V shed 3 bases and J shed 5 bases, with 16 bases lying between them. CDR3 in DNA: TGTGCCAGCAGTGACCAGGATCAGGGAAGGACTGAAGCTTTCTTT. It yields the protein CASSDQDQGRTEAFF.

The chain's CDR3 is CASSTGHRYGYTF. CDR3 DNA: TGTGCCAGCAGTACGGGACACCGCTATGGCTACACCTTC. V and J are TRBV12-3 or TRBV12-4 and TRBJ1-2; TRBD1 might be the D (6 bases). The CDR3 loop spans 13 amino acids. Trimming shortened V by 5 bases and J by 4 bases, and 11 bases separated the two germline ends.

This clone occurred once. The rearrangement links TRBV6-5 to TRBJ1-1, with unresolved D. The CDR3 length is 12 residues. Germline values: CDR1 MNHEY, CDR2 SVGAGI. Between the trimmed V and J ends, which lost 7 bases and 6 bases, there was a span of 12 bases. CDR3 nucleotide sequence: TGTGCCAGCAAAACGTCGGGTTCTGAAGCTTTCTTT. It yields the protein CASKTSGSEAFF.